This T cell receptor (beta chain) was recorded in a study of regulatory T cells in long-lasting Graves disease. In its sample, this clonotype was seen a few times. The antigen remains undetermined. Time point defined: newly diagnosed GD, antithyroid drugs for less than 3 months. From PBMCs, RNA was extracted and then used to make the TCR library. Germline V lookup: CDR1 DFQATT, CDR2 SNEGSKA (reference sequence). J gave up 4 bases and V 5 bases, and 11 bases lay outside the gene matches. CDR3 size: 16 residues. Relying on iRepertoire HTBI primers and Arm-PCR of CDR3 regions, the team built TCR beta libraries. TCRdb re-called the multiplex PCR reads through MiXCR, storing one row per CDR3 protein. The sample contains some 450,000 distinct CDR3 sequences, around 17% of which appear only once. Study outcomes and limitations: It was possible that the small sample size reduced accuracy. Samples came from peripheral blood alone, without thyroid tissue.

This sample also belongs to another study, concerning T cells in Graves' hyperthyroidism and ophthalmopathy. That report notes: Exclusion of a patient resulted from uncontrolled infection, other autoimmune disease, pregnancy or lactation. The HTBI primer set drove a first-round RT-PCR of the TCR CDR3.

The sequencing here drew on peripheral blood mononuclear cells (PBMCs), taken at new diagnosis, from a patient treated with antithyroid drugs. The chain uses TRBV20-1 and TRBJ2-2; 9 bases fit TRBD2. The TCR comes from a woman aged 25 to 39 with Graves disease. CDR3 sequence (DNA): TGCAGTGCTTTCGGGCGGGGACTAGCAGTCACCGGGGAGCTGTTTTTT. Its translation is CSAFGRGLAVTGELFF.